The 28 T cell receptor beta chains below were found in one sample sequenced in a study of T cells after posttransplantation cyclophosphamide. Clones were sequenced by immunoSEQ multiplex PCR, and TCRdb holds only the in-frame ones, with some missing. This sample comprises tens of thousands of clones, none seen once only. Sequenced input: PBMCs. These receptors were obtained from a man between 35 and 55 years old in good health, CMV-negative, and a related stem cell transplant donor.

This clone was recorded at least ten times. The J gene is TRBJ2-1, the V gene TRBV7-3; 12 bases agree with TRBD2. Germline lookup yields CDR1 SGHTA and CDR2 FQGTGA. V lost 1 base and J lost 4; bases outside the gene matches: 5. This CDR3 spans 17 amino acids. The CDR3 bases are TGTGCCAGCAGCTTAAATACGGGGACTAGCGGGTACAATGAGCAGTTCTTC. As protein: CASSLNTGTSGYNEQFF.

This clone came up many times. The chain employs TRBV7-3 and TRBJ2-7, with D possibly matching TRBD1 (5 bases). In germline, CDR1 is SGHTA, CDR2 FQGTGA. Trimming stripped 0 bases from V and 0 bases from J, with 15 bases between. The CDR3 has 17 amino acids. The CDR3 loop is CASSLTADIAGSYEQYF. For the CDR3, the DNA is TGTGCCAGCAGCTTAACTGCGGACATCGCCGGCTCCTACGAGCAGTACTTC.

This clone was counted between two and nine times. The V call is TRBV6-5, the J call TRBJ2-5; 7 positions agree with TRBD1. With the DNA end fitting TRBJ2-7 better, the J assignment may be wrong. The CDR3 covers 13 residues. Germline CDR1 is MNHEY and CDR2 is SVGAGI. In nucleotides, the CDR3 is TGTGCCAGCAGGCCGGGACAGACCTACGAGCAGTACTTC. Translating gives CASRPGQTYEQYF.

This clone showed up many times. The chain recombines TRBV6-1 with TRBJ1-5; no firm D call. V was cut by 6 bases and J by 6 bases, with 12 bases left in between. The CDR3 contains 13 residues. The germline V gene encodes CDR1 MNHNS and CDR2 SASEGT. The CDR3 DNA reads TGTGCCAGCAGGGGAGGTCCTGGTCAGCCCCAGCATTTT. It specifies CASRGGPGQPQHF.

This clone has at least ten counts. The chain employs TRBV28 and TRBJ2-7; TRBD2 matches 13 bases. Germline assignment: CDR1 MDHEN and CDR2 SYDVKM. V lost 5 bases, J lost 3 bases, and 1 base stayed unmatched. The length of the CDR3 is 14 residues. The CDR3 DNA follows: TGTGCCAGCAGTGGACTAGCGGGGGACTACGAGCAGTACTTC. Translation gives CASSGLAGDYEQYF.

This clone appeared many times. This chain uses TRBV5-5 with TRBJ2-1; D perhaps matches TRBD2 (7 bases). CDR1 is SGHKS, CDR2 YYEKEE, per germline (reference sequence). Trimming took 5 bases from V and 4 from J, leaving 16 bases between them. This CDR3 spans 15 amino acids. The CDR3: CASSSLEGGYNEQFF. The CDR3, as DNA: TGTGCCAGCAGTTCATTAGAGGGGGGGTACAATGAGCAGTTCTTC.

This clone was counted many times. This chain uses TRBV7-6 with TRBJ2-1; 11 bases are shared with TRBD2. The CDR3 spans 17 residues. Germline CDR1 and CDR2: SGHVS and FNYEAQ. The ends lost 5 bases at V and 4 bases at J; junction bases unmatched: 10. The CDR3 region is CASSITSGTSGYNEQFF. CDR3 coding DNA: TGTGCCAGCAGCATCACCAGCGGGACTAGCGGTTACAATGAGCAGTTCTTC.

This clone was seen at least ten times. J is TRBJ2-1 and V is TRBV28, with 9 nucleotides matching TRBD2. This CDR3 contains 16 residues. The ends lost 9 bases at V and 7 bases at J; junction bases unmatched: 16. The germline V gene has CDR1 MDHEN and CDR2 SYDVKM. Written as DNA, the CDR3 is TGTGCCAGTTCCGGTGGGGCTAGCGGGGTTAGGAATGAGCAGTTCTTC. It translates to CASSGGASGVRNEQFF.

This clone has ten or more counts. The chain couples TRBV6-4 to TRBJ2-3; TRBD2 is a possible D gene (5 bases). CDR3 length: 15 amino acids. Between the trimmed V and J ends, which lost 4 bases and 3 bases, there was a span of 14 bases. Germline V gene sequence: CDR1 MRHNA, CDR2 SNTAGT. CDR3 DNA sequence: TGTGCCAGCAGTGCCGAACTAGTTGTAACAGATACGCAGTATTTT. Residues: CASSAELVVTDTQYF.

This clone was counted ten times or more. A junction boundary mismatches the germline segment, possibly from a read error. This chain connects TRBV7-2 to TRBJ1-5, with D possibly TRBD1 on 6 matching bases. This CDR3 is 13 amino acids long. In germline, CDR1 is SGHTA, CDR2 FQGNSA. DNA of the CDR3: TGTGCCAGCAGGTTGGACAGCACTCAGCCCCAGCATTTT. This codes for CASRLDSTQPQHF.

The table lists this clone with many counts. This chain links TRBV30 with TRBJ1-2, with 8 positions matching TRBD1. Germline lookup yields CDR1 GTSNPN and CDR2 SVGIG (reference sequence). The CDR3 totals 14 residues. Germline trimming cut 1 base from V and 4 bases from J; bases unmatched to any gene: 5. This CDR3 reads CAWSGQGYGYGYTF. As DNA, the CDR3 is TGTGCCTGGAGTGGACAGGGGTATGGCTATGGCTACACCTTC.

This clone was counted ten times or more. The rearrangement links TRBV5-1 to TRBJ2-7; 8 nucleotides agree with TRBD2. After removal of 7 bases from V and 5 bases from J, the junction contained 17 bases not matched to a gene. The length of the CDR3 is 16 residues. The germline gives CDR1 SGHRS, CDR2 YFSETQ. CDR3 DNA: TGCGCCAGCCGATTTCTAGCGGGCCCAAGGGGAGACGAGCAGTACTTC. This sequence encodes CASRFLAGPRGDEQYF.

This clone showed up many times. The germline gene is not matched at one end of the junction; a read error may be the cause. The rearrangement joins TRBV7-7 to TRBJ2-7, with D unresolved. This CDR3 spans 13 amino acids. Germline values: CDR1 SSHAT, CDR2 FNYEAQ (reference sequence). The CDR3 loop reads CASSLSSDYEQYF. CDR3 bases: TGTGCTAGCAGCTTAAGTTCAGATTACGAGCAGTACTTC. The variable domain in full, with the rest retrieved from reference TRBV7-7 and TRBJ2-7, is GAGVSQSPRYKVTKRGQDVTLRCDPISSHATLYWYQQALGQGPEFLTYFNYEAQPDKSGLPSDRFSAERPEGSISTLTIQRTEQRDSAMYRCASSLSSDYEQYFGPGTRLTVT.

This clone was counted ten times or more. The V and J genes are TRBV15 and TRBJ1-1; unclear D gene. CDR1 LNHNV and CDR2 YYDKDF come from the germline V gene (reference sequence). The V end lost 6 bases, the J end lost 0 bases, and 8 bases lay between the germline ends. The CDR3 is made up of 13 amino acids. CDR3 amino acids: CATRTGMNTEAFF. CDR3 in DNA: TGTGCCACCAGAACCGGGATGAACACTGAAGCTTTCTTT.

This clone has at least ten counts. The chain is built from TRBV7-8 and TRBJ2-7, with D perhaps TRBD1 (7 bases). Germline V gene sequence: CDR1 SGHVS, CDR2 FQNEAQ. The length of the CDR3 is 15 residues. V was shortened by 4 bases and J by 2 bases, with 15 bases between the two germline ends. Written as DNA, the CDR3 is TGTGCCAGCAGCTCGCGGGACAGCGGCCCCTACGAGCAGTACTTC. Translation: CASSSRDSGPYEQYF. Looking up the rest from reference TRBV7-8 and TRBJ2-7 gives the full variable domain: GAGVSQSPRYKVAKRGQDVALRCDPISGHVSLFWYQQALGQGPEFLTYFQNEAQLDKSGLPSDRFFAERPEGSVSTLKIQRTQQEDSAVYLCASSSRDSGPYEQYFGPGTRLTVT.

This clone was seen repeatedly, ten times or more. The CDR3 coding sequence is TGCGCCAGCAGCCAAGTAACTAGCGGACAAGAGACCCAGTACTTC. It is translated as CASSQVTSGQETQYF. This rearrangement joins TRBV4-1 to TRBJ2-5; TRBD2 matches 8 bases. The CDR3 spans 15 residues. The germline gives CDR1 MGHRA, CDR2 YSYEKL. After removal of 1 base from V and 2 bases from J, the junction contained 3 bases not matched to a gene.

This clone was seen ten or more times. The chain links TRBV2 to TRBJ1-5, with D maybe TRBD1 (6 bases). The CDR3 is 13 residues long. Germline loops: CDR1 SNHLY, CDR2 FYNNEI. Trimming shortened V by 6 bases and J by 5 bases, and 11 bases separated the two germline ends. The CDR3 region is CASRREGDQPQHF. In nucleotides, the CDR3 is TGTGCCAGCAGAAGAGAGGGGGATCAGCCCCAGCATTTT.

This clone occurred many times. This sequence joins TRBV5-8 and TRBJ2-3; D may be TRBD2 (6 bases). The V and J ends lost 6 bases and 4 bases respectively, with 21 bases between them. The CDR3 is made up of 16 amino acids. Germline CDR1 reads SGHTS; CDR2 reads YDEGEE. The CDR3 loop is CASTPRGRSLADTQYF. The CDR3 coding sequence is TGTGCCAGCACCCCGCGGGGAAGGAGCTTGGCAGATACGCAGTATTTT.

The table lists this clone with many counts. The CDR3 DNA is TGTGCCAGCAGAAGAACAGGGGCTTGGGAGACCCAGTACTTC. Translating it yields CASRRTGAWETQYF. The chain combines TRBV27 with TRBJ2-5; 7 bases line up with TRBD1. The CDR3 loop spans 14 amino acids. The V and J ends lost 6 bases and 5 bases, in that order; junction bases with no gene match: 9. Germline assignment: CDR1 MNHEY and CDR2 SMNVEV (reference sequence).

This clone was recorded many times. The chain uses TRBV25-1 and TRBJ1-3, with 7 bases identical to TRBD1. The V and J ends lost 10 bases and 9 bases, in that order; junction bases with no gene match: 9. Germline CDR1 MGHDK, CDR2 SYGVNS. The CDR3 consists of 12 residues. Here the CDR3 reads CATQEQGTTIYF. The DNA of the CDR3 is TGTGCCACCCAAGAACAGGGGACCACCATATATTTT.

In this sample, this clone turned up many times. The V and J genes are TRBV7-9 and TRBJ2-1, with 13 bases identical to TRBD2. CDR1 is SEHNR and CDR2 is FQNEAQ in the germline V gene (reference sequence). The CDR3 is 16 residues long. Trimming at V came to 4 bases and at J to 7 bases, leaving 7 bases not matched to a gene. CDR3 nucleotides: TGTGCCAGCAGCTCACCGGGACTAGCGGGAAGAAATGAGCAGTTCTTC. The encoded protein is CASSSPGLAGRNEQFF.

Ten or more counts support this clone. The chain recombines TRBV29-1 with TRBJ1-4, with TRBD1 matching 9 bases. The germline CDR1 and CDR2 sequences are SQVTM and ANQGSEA. This CDR3 has 13 amino acids. After removal of 7 bases from V and 8 bases from J, the junction contained 8 bases not matched to a gene. CDR3 residues: CSARTGAEEKLFF. As DNA, the CDR3 is TGCAGCGCCCGGACAGGGGCTGAGGAAAAACTGTTTTTT.

This clone appeared many times. The V call is TRBV30, the J call TRBJ1-5; no clear D gene. CDR3 size: 14 residues. The germline CDR1 and CDR2 sequences are GTSNPN and SVGIG (reference sequence). V lost 2 bases and J lost 2, with 10 bases in between. As DNA, the CDR3 is TGTGCCTGGAGTAGGAGAGTAGGCAATCAGCCCCAGCATTTT. The encoded protein is CAWSRRVGNQPQHF.

This clone appeared many times. The chain has TRBV4-2 and TRBJ2-3; the match to TRBD1 covers 9 bases. The junction had 3 bases not matched to a gene; V was cut back by 1 base and J by 4 bases. CDR1 and CDR2 (germline): LGHNA, YNFKEQ. CDR3 size: 15 residues. CDR3 coding DNA: TGTGCCAGCAGCCAAGGGACAGGGGATGCAGATACGCAGTATTTT. Encoded protein: CASSQGTGDADTQYF.

This clone was detected ten times or more. The chain carries TRBV28 and TRBJ2-7; 7 nucleotides agree with TRBD2. The trim removed 3 bases at V and 0 bases at J, leaving 17 bases unmatched. The CDR3 covers 19 residues. Germline CDR1 is MDHEN and CDR2 is SYDVKM. CDR3 sequence reads: CASSFFDPWGGASSYEQYF. In DNA, the CDR3 is TGTGCCAGCAGTTTTTTCGACCCCTGGGGGGGAGCCAGCTCCTACGAGCAGTACTTC. The variable domain in full, completed from reference TRBV28 and TRBJ2-7, reads DVKVTQSSRYLVKRTGEKVFLECVQDMDHENMFWYRQDPGLGLRLIYFSYDVKMKEKGDIPEGYSVSREKKERFSLILESASTNQTSMYLCASSFFDPWGGASSYEQYFGPGTRLTVT.

This clone was picked up many times. This chain joins TRBV15 and TRBJ1-4, with TRBD1 as a possible D gene (5 bases). The ends were cut back, 1 base at V and 2 bases at J, with 17 bases in the middle. The CDR3 spans 18 residues. CDR1 is LNHNV, CDR2 YYDKDF, per germline (reference sequence). The chain's CDR3 is CATSRARGAASTNEKLFF. Written as DNA, the CDR3 is TGTGCCACCAGCAGAGCTCGCGGGGCTGCCTCTACTAATGAAAAACTGTTTTTT. The complete variable domain, with remaining parts taken from reference TRBV15 and TRBJ1-4, reads DAMVIQNPRYQVTQFGKPVTLSCSQTLNHNVMYWYQQKSSQAPKLLFHYYDKDFNNEADTPDNFQSRRPNTSFCFLDIRSPGLGDTAMYLCATSRARGAASTNEKLFFGSGTQLSVL.

The table lists this clone with many counts. This rearrangement joins TRBV7-2 to TRBJ2-7, with D possibly matching TRBD1 (6 bases). From germline, CDR1 is SGHTA and CDR2 FQGNSA. Trimming removed 0 bases from V and 6 bases from J, with 12 bases in between. This CDR3 region has 14 residues. The DNA of the CDR3 is TGTGCCAGCAGCTTAGCGGGGGCCTGGGTCGAGCAGTACTTC. Its translation: CASSLAGAWVEQYF.

In this sample, this clone turned up many times. The CDR3 bases are TGTGCCAGCAGTGCTAGCGGGGGGCCTTCCTACAATGAGCAGTTCTTC. This encodes CASSASGGPSYNEQFF. V and J are TRBV2 and TRBJ2-1, with 11 nucleotides matching TRBD2. V dropped 4 bases and J dropped 1; count of bases not matched to a gene: 3. Germline V gene lookup returns CDR1 SNHLY and CDR2 FYNNEI. There are 16 residues in the CDR3.